Listed here are 20 T cell receptor beta chains from one sample, sequenced in a study of T cells in localized non-small cell lung cancer. The assay was immunoSEQ multiplex PCR, and TCRdb's table has in-frame clones only and misses some. The profile shows some 38,000 clones, 86% of them singletons. The sample here was peripheral blood mononuclear cells, taken before any cancer treatment. The source is a male donor aged 60 or over with stage II lung adenocarcinoma.

This clone came up once. V is TRBV10-1 and J is TRBJ2-7, with 10 bases identical to TRBD2. The CDR3 sequence is 17 residues long. Germline V gives CDR1 WNHNN, CDR2 SYGVQD (reference sequence). J was trimmed by 4 bases and V by 0 bases; bases with no gene match: 9. CDR3 protein: CASSESKAGGVSYEQYF. For the CDR3, the DNA is TGCGCCAGCAGTGAGTCTAAAGCGGGAGGGGTCTCTTACGAGCAGTACTTC.

V is TRBV5-6 and J is TRBJ1-2; D is possibly TRBD1 (6 bases). This CDR3 has 15 residues. The V and J ends lost 0 bases and 1 base respectively, with 10 bases between them. Germline V gene data show CDR1 as SGHDT and CDR2 as YYEEEE. The CDR3 DNA reads TGTGCCAGCAGCTTGGAGACAGGCCTTAACTATGGCTACACCTTC. It specifies CASSLETGLNYGYTF.

The rearrangement joins TRBV7-6 to TRBJ1-5, with D uncertain. This CDR3 is built from 16 residues. Trimming pared 0 bases from V and 4 bases from J, leaving 13 bases between. Germline CDR1 is SGHVS and CDR2 is FNYEAQ. The DNA of the CDR3 is TGTGCCAGCAGCTTAGCTAAGGCCGGATTAAATCAGCCCCAGCATTTT. This gives the protein CASSLAKAGLNQPQHF.

The CDR3 nucleotides read TGTGCCAGCAGGGCCAGGGATGGCTACACCTTC. Its translation: CASRARDGYTF. The V call is TRBV28, the J call TRBJ1-2; D possibly corresponds to TRBD1 (5 bases). CDR1 is MDHEN and CDR2 is SYDVKM in the germline V gene. The CDR3 is 11 residues long. The V end was cut by 6 bases, the J end by 6 bases, with 8 bases between.

The chain recombines TRBV7-8 with TRBJ1-4; TRBD1 is a possible D gene (5 bases). Per germline, CDR1 SGHVS and CDR2 FQNEAQ. The length of the CDR3 is 16 residues. V lost 5 bases and J lost 7, with 20 bases in between. CDR3 bases: TGTGCCAGCAGCCCCTGGGACCCCCCCCACGTTGAAAAACTGTTTTTT. Encoded protein: CASSPWDPPHVEKLFF.

The genes are TRBV27 and TRBJ2-2; D not resolved. V gave up 2 bases and J gave up 0 bases, with 4 bases separating them. The CDR3 spans 14 residues. Germline lookup yields CDR1 MNHEY and CDR2 SMNVEV (reference sequence). The CDR3 spells CASSLGTNTGELFF. Written as DNA, the CDR3 is TGTGCCAGCAGTTTAGGGACGAACACCGGGGAGCTGTTTTTT.

The chain carries TRBV7-2 and TRBJ2-5; D is unclear. V was clipped by 5 bases and J by 3 bases, with 4 bases between them. CDR1 is SGHTA, CDR2 FQGNSA, per germline. The CDR3 consists of 11 residues. The CDR3 is CASSLKETQYF. The CDR3 DNA follows: TGTGCCAGCAGCCTCAAAGAGACCCAGTACTTC.

This chain uses TRBV28 with TRBJ2-2; 7 bases match TRBD1. J was trimmed by 6 bases and V by 4 bases; bases with no gene match: 5. CDR1 is MDHEN and CDR2 is SYDVKM in the germline V gene. The CDR3 has 14 residues. CDR3: CASSSYRGAGELFF. The CDR3 DNA follows: TGTGCCAGCAGTTCCTACAGGGGTGCCGGGGAGCTGTTTTTT.

The chain joins TRBV5-1 to TRBJ1-4, with D maybe TRBD1 (5 bases). This CDR3 has 14 amino acids. V lost 4 bases, J lost 5 bases, and 12 bases lay in between. Germline V gene data show CDR1 as SGHRS and CDR2 as YFSETQ. The CDR3 loop is CASSPSGPNEKLFF. Written as DNA, the CDR3 is TGCGCCAGCAGCCCCTCGGGACCAAATGAAAAACTGTTTTTT.

The chain carries TRBV5-6 and TRBJ1-1, with 12 bases aligning to TRBD1. With 4 bases clipped from V and 7 bases from J, the junction kept 5 bases outside the gene matches. Per germline, CDR1 SGHDT and CDR2 YYEEEE. The CDR3 loop spans 14 amino acids. The CDR3 nucleotides are TGTGCCAGCAGCCAGGGACAGGGGGCGGGTGAAGCTTTCTTT. Translation gives CASSQGQGAGEAFF.

The chain couples TRBV2 to TRBJ1-2, with D possibly matching TRBD1 (6 bases). The ends were cut back, 2 bases at V and 5 bases at J, with 9 bases in the middle. This CDR3 has 13 residues. Per the germline V gene, CDR1 is SNHLY and CDR2 is FYNNEI. This CDR3 reads CASSESRGYGYTF. In DNA, the CDR3 is TGTGCCAGCAGTGAATCCAGGGGTTATGGCTACACCTTC.

The chain carries TRBV14 and TRBJ2-6, with unresolved D. The CDR3 has 15 residues. The V end was cut by 3 bases, the J end by 0 bases, with 6 bases between. CDR1 and CDR2 from the germline V gene are SGHDN and FVKESK. The CDR3 coding sequence is TGTGCCAGCAGCCACCTCGGCTCTGGGGCCAACGTCCTGACTTTC. This sequence encodes CASSHLGSGANVLTF.

As for this clone: In the same sample, other DNA sequences code for this CDR3. The chain combines TRBV5-1 with TRBJ1-3; D not certain. Germline CDR1 reads SGHRS; CDR2 reads YFSETQ. The ends were cut back, 1 base at V and 0 bases at J, with 8 bases in the middle. The CDR3 is made up of 15 amino acids. The DNA for the CDR3 is TGCGCCAGCAGCTTGAGAGGGTCCTCTGGAAACACCATATATTTT. Its protein is CASSLRGSSGNTIYF.

In nucleotides, the CDR3 is TGTGCCAGCAGACAGGGTAATCAGCCCCAGCATTTT. It codes for CASRQGNQPQHF. The rearrangement links TRBV6-6 to TRBJ1-5; D may be TRBD1 (6 bases). CDR3 length: 12 residues. V lost 6 bases, J lost 4 bases, and 7 bases lay in between. The germline gives CDR1 MNHNY, CDR2 SVGAGI (reference sequence).

The chain combines TRBV5-1 with TRBJ1-5, with 10 bases aligning to TRBD1. The germline CDR1 and CDR2 sequences are SGHRS and YFSETQ. The CDR3 length is 15 residues. Trimming at V came to 2 bases and at J to 5 bases, leaving 4 bases not matched to a gene. CDR3 amino acids: CASSFPDRGYQPQHF. CDR3 sequence (DNA): TGCGCCAGCAGCTTCCCGGACAGGGGGTATCAGCCCCAGCATTTT.

The chain employs TRBV5-1 and TRBJ2-7; D remains ambiguous. CDR3 length: 14 amino acids. V shed 1 base and J shed 2 bases, with 10 bases lying between them. Germline V gene sequence: CDR1 SGHRS, CDR2 YFSETQ. The CDR3 spells CASSLMAGAYEQYF. CDR3 DNA sequence: TGCGCCAGCAGCTTGATGGCTGGAGCCTACGAGCAGTACTTC.

V and J are TRBV19 and TRBJ1-2, with TRBD1 as a possible D gene (5 bases). In germline, CDR1 is LNHDA, CDR2 SQIVND (reference sequence). CDR3 length: 16 amino acids. V was clipped by 6 bases and J by 1 base, with 18 bases between them. In DNA, the CDR3 is TGTGCCAGTAGCGCCAAAACAGGCTTATTTAACTATGGCTACACCTTC. Its protein is CASSAKTGLFNYGYTF.

The chain uses TRBV7-2 and TRBJ1-5, with a weak D call TRBD1 (6 bases). Trimming pared 0 bases from V and 3 bases from J, leaving 9 bases between. CDR1 and CDR2 from the germline V gene are SGHTA and FQGNSA. This CDR3 contains 15 residues. As DNA, the CDR3 is TGTGCCAGCAGCTTAGCCGGACAGATCAATCAGCCCCAGCATTTT. The encoded protein is CASSLAGQINQPQHF.

The rearrangement links TRBV6-6 to TRBJ1-2; D gene ambiguous. Trimming left V 0 bases short and J 5 bases short, with 10 bases between. The CDR3 covers 14 residues. The germline V gene has CDR1 MNHNY and CDR2 SVGAGI (reference sequence). This CDR3 is CASSYSAVGYGYTF. CDR3 nucleotides: TGTGCCAGCAGTTACTCGGCAGTCGGATATGGCTACACCTTC.

This chain connects TRBV15 to TRBJ2-1; D possibly matches TRBD1 or TRBD2 (6 bases each). This CDR3 is 12 amino acids long. Germline-derived CDR1 and CDR2 are LNHNV and YYDKDF (reference sequence). V lost 3 bases, J lost 10 bases, and 10 bases lay in between. The CDR3 DNA is TGTGCCACCAGCAGTGGGGGGCGAGAGCAGTTCTTC. This sequence encodes CATSSGGREQFF.